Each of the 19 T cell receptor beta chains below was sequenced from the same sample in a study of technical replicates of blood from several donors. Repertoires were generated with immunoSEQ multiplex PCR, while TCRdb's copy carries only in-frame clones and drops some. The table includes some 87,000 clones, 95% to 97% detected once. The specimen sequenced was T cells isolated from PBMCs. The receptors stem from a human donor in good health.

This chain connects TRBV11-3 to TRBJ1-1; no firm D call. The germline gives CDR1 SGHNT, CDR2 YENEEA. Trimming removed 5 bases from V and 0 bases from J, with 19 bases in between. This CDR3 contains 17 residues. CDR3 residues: CASSPRTQPVMNTEAFF. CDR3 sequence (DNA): TGTGCCAGCAGCCCCCGGACTCAACCCGTTATGAACACTGAAGCTTTCTTT.

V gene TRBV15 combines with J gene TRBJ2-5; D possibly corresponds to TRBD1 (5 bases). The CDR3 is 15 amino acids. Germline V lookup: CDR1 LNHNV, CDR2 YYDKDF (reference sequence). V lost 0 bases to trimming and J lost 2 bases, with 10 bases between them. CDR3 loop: CATSRDQGWQETQYF. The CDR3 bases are TGTGCCACCAGCAGAGATCAGGGCTGGCAAGAGACCCAGTACTTC.

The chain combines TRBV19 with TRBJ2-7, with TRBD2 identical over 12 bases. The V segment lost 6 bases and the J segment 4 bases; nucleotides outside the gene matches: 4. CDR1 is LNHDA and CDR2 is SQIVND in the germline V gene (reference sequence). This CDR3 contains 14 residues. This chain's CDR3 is CASRKTSGSYEQYF. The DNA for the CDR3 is TGTGCCAGTAGGAAGACTAGCGGGAGTTACGAGCAGTACTTC.

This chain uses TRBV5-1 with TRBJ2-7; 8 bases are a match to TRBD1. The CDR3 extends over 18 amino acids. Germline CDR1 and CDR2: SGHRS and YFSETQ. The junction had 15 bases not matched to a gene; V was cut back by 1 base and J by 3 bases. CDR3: CASSLITGTQQGVYEQYF. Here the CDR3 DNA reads TGCGCCAGCAGCTTGATTACCGGAACTCAACAGGGGGTCTACGAGCAGTACTTC. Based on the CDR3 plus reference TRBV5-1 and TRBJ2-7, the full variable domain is KAGVTQTPRYLIKTRGQQVTLSCSPISGHRSVSWYQQTPGQGLQFLFEYFSETQRNKGNFPGRFSGRQFSNSRSEMNVSTLELGDSALYLCASSLITGTQQGVYEQYFGPGTRLTVT.

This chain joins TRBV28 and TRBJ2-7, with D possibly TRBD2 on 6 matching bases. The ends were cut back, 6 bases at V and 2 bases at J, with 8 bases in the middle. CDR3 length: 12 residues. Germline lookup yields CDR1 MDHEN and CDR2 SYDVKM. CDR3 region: CASRRLAYEQYF. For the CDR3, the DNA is TGTGCCAGCAGAAGACTAGCCTACGAGCAGTACTTC.

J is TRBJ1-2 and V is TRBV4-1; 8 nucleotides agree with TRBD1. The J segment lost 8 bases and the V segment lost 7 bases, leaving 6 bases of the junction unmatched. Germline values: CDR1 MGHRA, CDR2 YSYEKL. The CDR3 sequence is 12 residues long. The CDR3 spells CASNPGGGGYTF. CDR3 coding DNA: TGCGCCAGCAACCCAGGGGGCGGGGGCTACACCTTC.

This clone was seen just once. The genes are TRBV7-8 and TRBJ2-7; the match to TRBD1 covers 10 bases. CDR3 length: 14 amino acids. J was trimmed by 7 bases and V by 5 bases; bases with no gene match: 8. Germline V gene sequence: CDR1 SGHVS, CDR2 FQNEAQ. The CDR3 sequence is CASSQDRGSWEQYF. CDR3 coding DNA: TGTGCCAGCAGCCAGGACAGGGGGTCATGGGAGCAGTACTTC.

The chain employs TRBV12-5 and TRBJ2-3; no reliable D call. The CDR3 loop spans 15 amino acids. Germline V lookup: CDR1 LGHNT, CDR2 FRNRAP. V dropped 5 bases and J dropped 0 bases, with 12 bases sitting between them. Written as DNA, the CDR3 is TGTGCTAGTGGTCCCGGTCCCCCGAGCACAGATACGCAGTATTTT. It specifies CASGPGPPSTDTQYF. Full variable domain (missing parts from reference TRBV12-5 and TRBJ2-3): DARVTQTPRHKVTEMGQEVTMRCQPILGHNTVFWYRQTMMQGLELLAYFRNRAPLDDSGMPKDRFSAEMPDATLATLKIQPSEPRDSAVYFCASGPGPPSTDTQYFGPGTRLTVL.

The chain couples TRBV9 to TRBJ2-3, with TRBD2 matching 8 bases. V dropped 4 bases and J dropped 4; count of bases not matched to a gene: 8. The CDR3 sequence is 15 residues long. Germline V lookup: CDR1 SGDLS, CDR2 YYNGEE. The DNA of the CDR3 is TGTGCCAGCAGCCCCACCGGGGGGGAAGCAGATACGCAGTATTTT. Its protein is CASSPTGGEADTQYF.

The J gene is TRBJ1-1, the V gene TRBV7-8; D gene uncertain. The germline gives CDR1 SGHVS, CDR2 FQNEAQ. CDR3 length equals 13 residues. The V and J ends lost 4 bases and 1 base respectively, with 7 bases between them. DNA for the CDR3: TGTGCCAGCAGCTCCGTCAGGAACACTGAAGCTTTCTTT. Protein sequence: CASSSVRNTEAFF.

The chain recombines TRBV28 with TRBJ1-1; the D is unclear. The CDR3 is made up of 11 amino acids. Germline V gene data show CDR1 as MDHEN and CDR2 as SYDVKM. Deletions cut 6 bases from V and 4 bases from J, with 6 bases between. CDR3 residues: CASREGTEAFF. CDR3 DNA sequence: TGTGCCAGCAGGGAGGGCACTGAAGCTTTCTTT.

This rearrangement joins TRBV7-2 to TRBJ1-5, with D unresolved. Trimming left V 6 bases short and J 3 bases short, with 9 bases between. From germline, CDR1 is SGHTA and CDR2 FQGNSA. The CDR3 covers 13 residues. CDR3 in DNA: TGTGCCAGCAGAGGCCAGGTCAATCAGCCCCAGCATTTT. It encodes CASRGQVNQPQHF.

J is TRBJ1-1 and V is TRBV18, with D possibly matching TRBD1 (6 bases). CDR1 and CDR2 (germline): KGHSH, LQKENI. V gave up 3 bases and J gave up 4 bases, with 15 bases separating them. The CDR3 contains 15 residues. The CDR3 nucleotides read TGTGCCAGCTCACCCCTAAGACAGGAGCTCACTGAAGCTTTCTTT. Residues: CASSPLRQELTEAFF.

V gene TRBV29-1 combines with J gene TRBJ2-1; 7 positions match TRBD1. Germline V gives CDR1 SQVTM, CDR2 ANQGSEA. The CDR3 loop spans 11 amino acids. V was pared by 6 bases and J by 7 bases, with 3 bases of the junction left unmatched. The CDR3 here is CSVSGGNEQFF. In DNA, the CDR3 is TGCAGCGTATCAGGGGGTAATGAGCAGTTCTTC.

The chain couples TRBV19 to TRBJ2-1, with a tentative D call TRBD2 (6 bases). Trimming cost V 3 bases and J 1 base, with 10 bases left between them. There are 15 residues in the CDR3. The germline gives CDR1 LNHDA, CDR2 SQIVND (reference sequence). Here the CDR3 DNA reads TGTGCCAGTAGTATTGGGACTGCTTCCTACAATGAGCAGTTCTTC. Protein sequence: CASSIGTASYNEQFF.

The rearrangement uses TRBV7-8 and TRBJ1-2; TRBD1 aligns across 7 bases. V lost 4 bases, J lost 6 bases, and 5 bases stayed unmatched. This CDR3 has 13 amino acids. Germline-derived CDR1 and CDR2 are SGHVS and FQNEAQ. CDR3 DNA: TGTGCCAGCAGCTCGAGGGACAGCCATGGCTACACCTTC. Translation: CASSSRDSHGYTF.

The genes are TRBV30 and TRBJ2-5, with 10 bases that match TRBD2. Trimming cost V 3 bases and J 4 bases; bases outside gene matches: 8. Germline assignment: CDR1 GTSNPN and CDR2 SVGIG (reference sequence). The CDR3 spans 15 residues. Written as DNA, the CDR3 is TGTGCCTGGAGCTCCCGACTAGCGGGCTTAGAGACCCAGTACTTC. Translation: CAWSSRLAGLETQYF.

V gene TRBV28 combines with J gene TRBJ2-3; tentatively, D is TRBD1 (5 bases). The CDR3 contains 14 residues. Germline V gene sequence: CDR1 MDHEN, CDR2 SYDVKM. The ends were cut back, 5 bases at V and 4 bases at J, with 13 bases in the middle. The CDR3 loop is CASSLVRVADTQYF. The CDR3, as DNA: TGTGCCAGCAGTCTGGTCAGGGTAGCAGATACGCAGTATTTT.

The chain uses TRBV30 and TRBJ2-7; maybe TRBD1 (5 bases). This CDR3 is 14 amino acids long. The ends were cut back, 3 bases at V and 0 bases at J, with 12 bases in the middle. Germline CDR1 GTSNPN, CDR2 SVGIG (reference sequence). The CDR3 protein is CAWRWVGDSYEQYF. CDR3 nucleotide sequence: TGTGCCTGGAGGTGGGTAGGGGACTCCTACGAGCAGTACTTC.